Each of the 26 T cell receptor beta chains below was sequenced from the same sample in a study of shared clonotypes between healthy human individuals. Repertoires were generated with immunoSEQ multiplex PCR, while TCRdb's copy carries only in-frame clones and drops some. In the table there are hundreds of thousands of clones, around 73% of which are singletons. The specimen was memory CD4+ T cells sorted from blood. The subset here: CD45RA-negative fraction. These receptors came from a woman aged 25-40 years in good health.

This clone was picked up a small number of times. This chain joins TRBV9 and TRBJ2-5; the match to TRBD2 covers 8 bases. With 4 bases clipped from V and 3 bases from J, the junction kept 5 bases outside the gene matches. In germline, CDR1 is SGDLS, CDR2 YYNGEE. The CDR3 consists of 14 residues. The CDR3: CASSSRGGEETQYF. DNA for the CDR3: TGTGCCAGCAGCAGCCGGGGGGGCGAAGAGACCCAGTACTTC.

A few counts support this clone. This sequence joins TRBV18 and TRBJ2-7; a weak D match, TRBD2 (5 bases). This CDR3 contains 14 residues. The V end was cut by 6 bases, the J end by 5 bases, with 17 bases between. Germline CDR1 is KGHSH and CDR2 is LQKENI. The CDR3 coding sequence is TGTGCCAGCTCGTACGTTCAGGAGGCCCACGAGCAGTACTTC. It yields the protein CASSYVQEAHEQYF.

This clone was counted many times. The J gene is TRBJ1-1, the V gene TRBV27; 8 bases are a match to TRBD1. Germline V gene lookup returns CDR1 MNHEY and CDR2 SMNVEV (reference sequence). Trimming at V came to 3 bases and at J to 9 bases, leaving 0 bases not matched to a gene. The CDR3 spans 11 residues. In DNA form, the CDR3 reads TGTGCCAGCAGTTTCAGGGGGCAAGCTTTCTTT. It codes for CASSFRGQAFF.

J is TRBJ1-4 and V is TRBV2, with 9 bases that match TRBD1. This CDR3 region has 18 residues. V was pared by 2 bases and J by 5 bases, with 12 bases of the junction left unmatched. Germline loops: CDR1 SNHLY, CDR2 FYNNEI. This chain's CDR3 is CASSESYFSGTGNEKLFF. The CDR3, as DNA: TGTGCCAGCAGTGAATCTTACTTCTCCGGGACAGGGAATGAAAAACTGTTTTTT.

The V and J genes are TRBV7-9 and TRBJ1-2; 11 bases are shared with TRBD1. Germline trimming cut 4 bases from V and 4 bases from J; bases unmatched to any gene: 2. The CDR3 loop spans 14 amino acids. Germline CDR1 and CDR2: SEHNR and FQNEAQ (reference sequence). The CDR3 here is CASSYGQGAYGYTF. The CDR3, as DNA: TGTGCCAGCAGCTACGGACAGGGGGCCTATGGCTACACCTTC.

The CDR3 sequence: CASSERGEGNQPQHF. The CDR3 nucleotides read TGTGCCAGCAGTGAAAGAGGGGAGGGCAATCAGCCCCAGCATTTT. The V and J genes are TRBV6-1 and TRBJ1-5; D possibly corresponds to TRBD1 (5 bases). V lost 2 bases, J lost 2 bases, and 10 bases lay in between. In germline, CDR1 is MNHNS, CDR2 SASEGT. The CDR3 sequence is 15 residues long.

The rearrangement links TRBV11-2 to TRBJ1-6; no definite D call. The CDR3 has 13 amino acids. V lost 4 bases, J lost 11 bases, and 12 bases lay in between. Germline V gene sequence: CDR1 SGHAT, CDR2 FQNNGV. This chain's CDR3 is CASSSGGRTPLHF. Written as DNA, the CDR3 is TGTGCCAGCAGCTCAGGTGGGAGGACACCCCTCCACTTT.

The chain combines TRBV2 with TRBJ1-5; D is uncertain. Per the germline V gene, CDR1 is SNHLY and CDR2 is FYNNEI. The CDR3 has 15 residues. The ends were cut back, 4 bases at V and 6 bases at J, with 16 bases in the middle. The CDR3 here is CASSGRRAGFQPQHF. CDR3 DNA: TGTGCCAGCAGTGGCAGGAGGGCCGGGTTTCAGCCCCAGCATTTT.

V and J are TRBV5-1 and TRBJ1-2; 9 bases align to TRBD1. V shed 1 base and J 4 bases; nucleotides not matched to a gene: 5. CDR1 SGHRS and CDR2 YFSETQ come from the germline V gene. The CDR3 is 15 residues long. CDR3 coding DNA: TGCGCCAGCAGCTTGAGTAGGGGACAGGGCTATGGCTACACCTTC. This gives the protein CASSLSRGQGYGYTF.

The gene calls are TRBV5-1 and TRBJ2-3; TRBD1 or TRBD2 may be the D gene (5 bases each). CDR1 is SGHRS and CDR2 is YFSETQ in the germline V gene. The CDR3 consists of 14 residues. Trimming pared 4 bases from V and 5 bases from J, leaving 14 bases between. Here the CDR3 DNA reads TGCGCCAGCAGCCTGGGACCTTCCGAAGATACGCAGTATTTT. Translation gives CASSLGPSEDTQYF.

The chain is built from TRBV7-9 and TRBJ2-7; 9 bases are shared with TRBD2. The germline V gene has CDR1 SEHNR and CDR2 FQNEAQ (reference sequence). Unmatched junction bases numbered 6, after V lost 7 bases and J lost 2 bases. This CDR3 has 14 amino acids. This CDR3 reads CASKPSGNTYEQYF. The CDR3 DNA is TGTGCCAGCAAACCTAGCGGGAACACCTACGAGCAGTACTTC.

This clone was detected only once. The chain links TRBV28 to TRBJ1-3; TRBD1 might be the D (6 bases). The CDR3 spans 16 residues. The ends were cut back, 8 bases at V and 0 bases at J, with 17 bases in the middle. Per the germline V gene, CDR1 is MDHEN and CDR2 is SYDVKM. The chain's CDR3 is CASGRLRGGSGNTIYF. CDR3 nucleotides: TGTGCCAGCGGCCGCCTTAGGGGGGGCTCTGGAAACACCATATATTTT.

The chain combines TRBV27 with TRBJ2-7, with D perhaps TRBD1 (5 bases). CDR1 and CDR2 from the germline V gene are MNHEY and SMNVEV (reference sequence). The V gene lost 5 bases and the J gene lost 7 bases, with 12 bases spanning the gap. This CDR3 region has 12 residues. CDR3 bases: TGTGCCAGCAGTCCTCAGGGAATGGAGCAGTACTTC. This codes for CASSPQGMEQYF.

The chain is built from TRBV5-1 and TRBJ2-7; 9 bases fit TRBD2. The junction had 10 bases not matched to a gene; V was cut back by 10 bases and J by 5 bases. In germline, CDR1 is SGHRS, CDR2 YFSETQ. The CDR3 spans 13 residues. The CDR3 region has the DNA TGCGCCTCTAAATCCGGGACTAGCCACGAGCAGTACTTC. It yields the protein CASKSGTSHEQYF.

V is TRBV11-2 and J is TRBJ1-5; perhaps TRBD1 as D (5 bases). The V end was cut by 2 bases, the J end by 5 bases, with 13 bases between. Per germline, CDR1 SGHAT and CDR2 FQNNGV. The CDR3 is 15 residues long. The CDR3 nucleotides are TGTGCCAGCAGCTTATCCCGAGGGGCTTATCAGCCCCAGCATTTT. This gives the protein CASSLSRGAYQPQHF.

A remark on this clone: Other DNA sequences within the sample encode an identical CDR3. This chain joins TRBV5-1 and TRBJ2-3, with D possibly being TRBD1 (5 bases). Per germline, CDR1 SGHRS and CDR2 YFSETQ. The CDR3 is made up of 15 amino acids. Trimming left V 0 bases short and J 0 bases short, with 8 bases between. CDR3 residues: CASSLGGGSTDTQYF. The CDR3, as DNA: TGCGCCAGCAGCTTGGGGGGCGGAAGCACAGATACGCAGTATTTT.

The chain couples TRBV6-5 to TRBJ2-7, with TRBD1 identical over 8 bases. V was pared by 2 bases and J by 2 bases, with 5 bases of the junction left unmatched. Germline V gene sequence: CDR1 MNHEY, CDR2 SVGAGI. The CDR3 length is 15 residues. The CDR3 region has the DNA TGTGCCAGCAGTTACCGGACAGGGCGGCCCTACGAGCAGTACTTC. It specifies CASSYRTGRPYEQYF.

The V call is TRBV11-2, the J call TRBJ1-2; D is unresolved. Trimming pared 3 bases from V and 4 bases from J, leaving 6 bases between. Germline CDR1 SGHAT, CDR2 FQNNGV. The CDR3 extends over 12 amino acids. CDR3 amino acids: CASSFIGYGYTF. In nucleotides, the CDR3 is TGTGCCAGCAGCTTTATCGGCTATGGCTACACCTTC.

This chain joins TRBV5-1 and TRBJ2-5; tentatively, D is TRBD2 (6 bases). V was trimmed by 0 bases and J by 1 base, leaving 13 bases between them. Germline lookup yields CDR1 SGHRS and CDR2 YFSETQ. This CDR3 spans 16 amino acids. This chain's CDR3 is CASSLVSGAPQETQYF. The CDR3 DNA follows: TGCGCCAGCAGCTTGGTGTCGGGAGCCCCCCAAGAGACCCAGTACTTC.

The CDR3 DNA follows: TGTGCCAGCAGCACAAAGACTAGCGGGTCTAAAGAGACCCAGTACTTC. Protein sequence: CASSTKTSGSKETQYF. The J gene is TRBJ2-5, the V gene TRBV5-4; 10 bases are a match to TRBD2. The germline V gene has CDR1 SGHNT and CDR2 YYREEE (reference sequence). J was trimmed by 3 bases and V by 4 bases; bases with no gene match: 9. CDR3 length: 16 amino acids.

The rearrangement links TRBV19 to TRBJ2-5; no reliable D call. The ends were cut back, 3 bases at V and 2 bases at J, with 10 bases in the middle. CDR3 length equals 14 residues. Germline loops: CDR1 LNHDA, CDR2 SQIVND (reference sequence). CDR3 sequence reads: CASSILFGQETQYF. In DNA form, the CDR3 reads TGTGCCAGTAGTATCTTATTCGGTCAAGAGACCCAGTACTTC.

The chain recombines TRBV19 with TRBJ1-2, with D unresolved. Looked up from germline, CDR1 is LNHDA and CDR2 is SQIVND (reference sequence). The germline V and J ends were trimmed by 3 bases and 4 bases, with 9 bases remaining between them. The CDR3 totals 13 residues. The CDR3 DNA is TGTGCCAGTAGTATTGGCGGCTTCTATGGCTACACCTTC. Amino acid sequence: CASSIGGFYGYTF.

CDR3 nucleotide sequence: TGTGCCAGCAGCTTCCCCGGGGCGGGAGCTTCCAGCGAGCAGTACTTC. Protein sequence: CASSFPGAGASSEQYF. V gene TRBV7-9 combines with J gene TRBJ2-7, with TRBD2 identical over 7 bases. Germline CDR1 and CDR2: SEHNR and FQNEAQ (reference sequence). CDR3 size: 16 residues. V gave up 3 bases and J gave up 6 bases; unmatched junction bases: 14. Full variable domain (remainder filled in from reference TRBV7-9 and TRBJ2-7): DTGVSQNPRHKITKRGQNVTFRCDPISEHNRLYWYRQTLGQGPEFLTYFQNEAQLEKSRLLSDRFSAERPKGSFSTLEIQRTEQGDSAMYLCASSFPGAGASSEQYFGPGTRLTVT.

This clone was detected only once. This chain uses TRBV5-4 with TRBJ1-1, with 8 bases that match TRBD1. This CDR3 spans 16 amino acids. Germline trimming cut 0 bases from V and 1 base from J; bases unmatched to any gene: 5. The germline CDR1 and CDR2 sequences are SGHNT and YYREEE (reference sequence). The DNA for the CDR3 is TGTGCCAGCAGCTTGGGTGCAGGGGGCAGGAACACTGAAGCTTTCTTT. It encodes CASSLGAGGRNTEAFF. Drawing the rest from reference TRBV5-4 and TRBJ1-1, the complete variable domain is ETGVTQSPTHLIKTRGQQVTLRCSSQSGHNTVSWYQQALGQGPQFIFQYYREEENGRGNFPPRFSGLQFPNYSSELNVNALELDDSALYLCASSLGAGGRNTEAFFGQGTRLTVV.

The gene calls are TRBV29-1 and TRBJ2-7, with a possible D match to TRBD1 (5 bases). The CDR3 spans 12 residues. The germline V and J ends were trimmed by 4 bases and 0 bases, with 7 bases remaining between them. CDR1 and CDR2 from the germline V gene are SQVTM and ANQGSEA. The CDR3 sequence: CSVATDSYEQYF. CDR3 sequence (DNA): TGCAGCGTTGCGACAGACTCCTACGAGCAGTACTTC.

The chain uses TRBV9 and TRBJ1-2; D unclear. The CDR3 totals 15 residues. Per the germline V gene, CDR1 is SGDLS and CDR2 is YYNGEE. V dropped 0 bases and J dropped 2 bases, with 11 bases sitting between them. CDR3: CASSVDPGGNYGYTF. In DNA, the CDR3 is TGTGCCAGCAGCGTAGATCCGGGAGGGAACTATGGCTACACCTTC. Full variable domain (missing parts from reference TRBV9 and TRBJ1-2): DSGVTQTPKHLITATGQRVTLRCSPRSGDLSVYWYQQSLDQGLQFLIQYYNGEERAKGNILERFSAQQFPDLHSELNLSSLELGDSALYFCASSVDPGGNYGYTFGSGTRLTVV.